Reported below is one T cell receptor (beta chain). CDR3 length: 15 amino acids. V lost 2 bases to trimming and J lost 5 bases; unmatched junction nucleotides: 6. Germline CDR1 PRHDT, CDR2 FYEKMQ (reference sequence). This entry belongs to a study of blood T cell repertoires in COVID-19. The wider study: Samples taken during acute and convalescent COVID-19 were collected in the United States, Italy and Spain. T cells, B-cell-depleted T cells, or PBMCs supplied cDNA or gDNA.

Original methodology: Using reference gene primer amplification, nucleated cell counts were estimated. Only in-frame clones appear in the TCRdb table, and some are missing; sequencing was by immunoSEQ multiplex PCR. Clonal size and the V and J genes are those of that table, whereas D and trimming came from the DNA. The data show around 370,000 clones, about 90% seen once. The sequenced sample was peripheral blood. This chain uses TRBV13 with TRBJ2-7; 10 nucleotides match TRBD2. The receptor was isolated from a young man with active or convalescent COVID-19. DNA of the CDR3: TGTGCCAGCAGCTTATTGGCTAGCGGGAGCCACGAGCAGTACTTC. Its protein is CASSLLASGSHEQYF.